This entry lists 18 T cell receptor beta chains sequenced from one sample in a study of tumor and adjacent non-tumor tissue in lung cancer. No cell sorting was done before RNA was extracted from the tissue. Three rounds of nested PCR, following a modified ARM-PCR protocol, produced the TCRbeta library. MiXCR, run by TCRdb on the multiplex PCR reads, gives a single entry per CDR3 protein. The sample yields some 78,000 distinct CDR3 sequences, 65% to 90% seen once. Sequenced material: lung tumor tissue. These receptors all stem from a woman in her fifties or sixties with non-small cell lung cancer.

This clonotype occurred once. At one end, the junction sequence differs from germline, possibly due to a read error. The chain couples TRBV4-1 to TRBJ2-1; 7 nucleotides match TRBD2. The CDR3 is 16 amino acids. Germline assignment: CDR1 MGHRA and CDR2 YSYEKL. The CDR3 bases are TGCGCCAGCAACCAAGTCTTGTGGGAGGGCGTCAATGAGCAGTTCTTT. It specifies CASNQVLWEGVNEQFF.

Note on this clonotype: The CDR3 does not close with the conserved phenylalanine or tryptophan, likely indicating a read error. The gene calls are TRBV12-3 or TRBV12-4 and TRBJ2-1, with D tentatively TRBD2 (5 bases). This CDR3 is built from 11 residues. The CDR3 is CTSGLAPEQFI. As DNA, the CDR3 is TGTACCAGCGGTTTGGCACCTGAGCAGTTCATC.

The chain links TRBV7-8 to TRBJ2-1; D is unresolved. CDR3 length equals 16 residues. Trimming took 0 bases from V and 5 from J, leaving 14 bases between them. CDR1 is SGHVS, CDR2 FQNEAQ, per germline. CDR3 bases: TGTGCCAGCAGCTTAGCGTGGCGTGATAGACACAATGAGCAGTTCTTC. This gives the protein CASSLAWRDRHNEQFF.

This clonotype appeared a single time. The rearrangement joins TRBV28 to TRBJ2-1, with D perhaps matching TRBD2 (5 bases). V was cut by 1 base and J by 9 bases, with 16 bases left in between. Per germline, CDR1 MDHEN and CDR2 SYDVKM. This CDR3 has 15 residues. The DNA for the CDR3 is TGTGCCAGCAGTTTATCGAATTGGGAAGGGAGTGAGCAGTTCTTC. This encodes CASSLSNWEGSEQFF.

A note on this clonotype: The junction departs from germline at one end; a sequencing error may be responsible. The chain's CDR3 is CSDRAHTGELFF. The CDR3 region has the DNA TGCAGTGATAGAGCCCACACCGGGGAGTTGTTCTTT. The chain links TRBV20-1 to TRBJ2-2; D is possibly TRBD2 (5 bases). CDR3 length equals 12 residues. Germline V gene sequence: CDR1 DFQATT, CDR2 SNEGSKA (reference sequence).

To note about this clonotype: Because it lacks the conserved phenylalanine or tryptophan at the end, this CDR3 is likely a read error. The chain employs TRBV10-3 and TRBJ2-1, with D possibly matching TRBD2 (5 bases). Deletions cut 6 bases from V and 10 bases from J, with 16 bases between. The germline V gene has CDR1 ENHRY and CDR2 SYGVKD. The CDR3 runs to 13 residues. CDR3 amino acids: CAISSRQPGEQFL. CDR3 sequence (DNA): TGTGCCATCAGCTCGCGCCAACCGGGAGAGCAGTTCTTG.

The chain recombines TRBV29-1 with TRBJ2-1, with a tentative D call TRBD2 (5 bases). Germline CDR1 is SQVTM and CDR2 is ANQGSEA. This CDR3 is 9 amino acids long. The CDR3 nucleotides are TGCTGTGGGCGAGGGCCGGAATTCTTC. Encoded protein: CCGRGPEFF.

V and J are TRBV29-1 and TRBJ2-3, with 8 bases identical to TRBD1. The germline CDR1 and CDR2 sequences are SQVTM and ANQGSEA. The CDR3 runs to 14 residues. V lost 7 bases, J lost 15 bases, and 21 bases stayed unmatched. The CDR3: CSARTGLLTNTHYF. CDR3 nucleotide sequence: TGCAGCGCGAGGACAGGGCTTCTCACAAATACACACTATTTT.

The chain carries TRBV11-2 and TRBJ2-2; D is unresolved. Germline loops: CDR1 SGHAT, CDR2 FQNNGV. The CDR3 has 14 residues. Written as DNA, the CDR3 is TGTGTCAACAGCAGAAACTGGGACACCGGGGAGCTGTTTTTT. Protein product: CVNSRNWDTGELFF.

The CDR3, as DNA: TGCAGTGCTTCTGTCTTCGGTAACGAGCAGTACTTC. It encodes CSASVFGNEQYF. The V call is TRBV20-1, the J call TRBJ2-7; D is unresolved. Germline V gene data show CDR1 as DFQATT and CDR2 as SNEGSKA (reference sequence). Trimming cost V 5 bases and J 5 bases, with 13 bases left between them. The CDR3 contains 12 residues.

The sample holds one count of this clonotype. A much more abundant neighbour one base away suggests this may be a read error. This chain uses TRBV5-1 with TRBJ1-1; the D gene is possibly TRBD1 (6 bases). V gave up 4 bases and J gave up 4 bases, with 17 bases separating them. The CDR3 sequence is 15 residues long. Germline CDR1 is SGHRS and CDR2 is YFSETQ. The CDR3 reads CASSIWTVRGTEAFF. The DNA for the CDR3 is TGCGCCAGCAGCATATGGACAGTCCGGGGCACTGAAGCTTTCTTT.

The rearrangement links TRBV4-1 to TRBJ1-6; 7 nucleotides match TRBD1. Per the germline V gene, CDR1 is MGHRA and CDR2 is YSYEKL. The CDR3 totals 14 residues. After removal of 6 bases from V and 14 bases from J, the junction contained 13 bases not matched to a gene. The CDR3 bases are TGCGCCAGCAGACTAGACAGGGCCGGTCCATCCCTCCACTTT. Translated: CASRLDRAGPSLHF.

Turning to this clonotype: An end of the junction differs from the germline gene, which may be a read error. The V gene is TRBV6-6, the J gene TRBJ1-4; perhaps TRBD1 as D (5 bases). The CDR3 loop spans 15 amino acids. Germline V gene sequence: CDR1 MNHNY, CDR2 SVGAGI (reference sequence). The DNA of the CDR3 is TGTGACAGCAGTTCCCCCCGAGGGGCTAATGAAAAACTCTTTTTT. The encoded protein is CDSSSPRGANEKLFF.

About this clonotype: One end of the junction is discordant with germline, which a read error may explain. This chain connects TRBV11-1 to TRBJ2-3; 7 positions agree with TRBD1. Germline V CDR1 and CDR2: SGHAT, FQDESV (reference sequence). This CDR3 spans 13 amino acids. In DNA, the CDR3 is TGTGTCAGTAGAGTGACAGGGATGGATACGCAGTTTTTT. Translating gives CVSRVTGMDTQFF.

This clonotype appeared a single time. The junction differs from germline at one of its ends, possibly a read error. V and J are TRBV12-3 or TRBV12-4 and TRBJ2-5; TRBD2 aligns across 9 bases. This CDR3 contains 15 residues. In nucleotides, the CDR3 is TGTGTCAGCAGTAAAAGTGGACTAGCGCAGGAGTCCCAGTACTTC. Its translation is CVSSKSGLAQESQYF.

In its sample, this clonotype was seen a few times. Germline and junction disagree at one end, which may indicate a read error. The gene calls are TRBV11-2 and TRBJ2-2; D may be TRBD2 (5 bases). CDR3 length: 17 amino acids. Germline loops: CDR1 SGHAT, CDR2 FQNNGV. Here the CDR3 reads CASGSSLSRGNTVELFF. Written as DNA, the CDR3 is TGTGCCAGCGGCAGCTCACTAAGTCGGGGAAACACCGTGGAGCTGTTTTTT.

Concerning this clonotype: Its ends do not fully match the called genes, so a read error is possible. The V and J genes are TRBV11-2 and TRBJ2-7; 7 nucleotides agree with TRBD1. The V gene's germline CDR1 is SGHAT and CDR2 FQNNGV. This CDR3 is 14 amino acids long. The CDR3 spells CPSSLDRGLYEQYF. The CDR3 nucleotides read TGTCCCAGCAGCTTAGATAGGGGGCTATATGAACAGTATTTC.

A remark on this clonotype: The junction does not match germline at one end; this may be a read error. The chain is built from TRBV20-1 and TRBJ2-2; possible D gene TRBD2, 5 bases. Per the germline V gene, CDR1 is DFQATT and CDR2 is SNEGSKA (reference sequence). The CDR3 extends over 12 amino acids. The CDR3: CSARAQTGELLF. CDR3 bases: TGCAGTGCTAGAGCTCAGACCGGGGAGCTGTTATTT.